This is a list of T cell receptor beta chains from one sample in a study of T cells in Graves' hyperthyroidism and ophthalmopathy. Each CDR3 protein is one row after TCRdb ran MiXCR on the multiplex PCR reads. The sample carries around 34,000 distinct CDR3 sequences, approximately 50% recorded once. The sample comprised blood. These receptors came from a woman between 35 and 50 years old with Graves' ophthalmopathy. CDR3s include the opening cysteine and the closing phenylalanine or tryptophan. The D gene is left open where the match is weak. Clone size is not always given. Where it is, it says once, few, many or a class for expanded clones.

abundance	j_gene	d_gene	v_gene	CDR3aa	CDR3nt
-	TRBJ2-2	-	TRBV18	CASSPPSKGELFF	TGTGCCAGCTCACCACCGTCCAAAGGGGAGCTGTTTTTT
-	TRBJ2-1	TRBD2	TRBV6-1	CASSGVGGRYNEQFF	TGTGCCAGCAGTGGAGTGGGAGGGCGCTACAATGAGCAGTTTTTC
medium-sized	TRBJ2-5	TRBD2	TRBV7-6	CASSLGVAGVMETQYF	TGTGCCAGCAGCTTAGGAGTAGCGGGAGTGATGGAGACCCAGTACTTC
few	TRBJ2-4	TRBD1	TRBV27	CASSLGQGVTKNIQYF	TGTGCCAGCAGCCTCGGACAGGGCGTGACCAAAAACATTCAGTACTTC
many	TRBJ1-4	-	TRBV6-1	CASSAGHSATNEKLFF	TGTGCCAGCAGTGCCGGACATTCCGCAACTAATGAAAAACTGTTTTTT
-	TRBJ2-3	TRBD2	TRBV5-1	CASRPGLAGVTDTQYF	TGCGCCAGCAGACCAGGACTAGCGGGGGTCACAGATACGCAGTATTTT
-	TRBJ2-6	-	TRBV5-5	CASSLSFLDVLTF	TGTGCCAGCAGCTTGAGTTTCTTGGACGTCCTGACTTTC
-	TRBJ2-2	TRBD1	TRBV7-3	CASSSWGTGNTGELFF	TGTGCCAGCAGCTCCTGGGGGACAGGGAACACCGGGGAGCTGTTTTTT
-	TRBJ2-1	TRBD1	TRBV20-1	CSVSSGGLSNQQFF	TGCAGTGTTTCGTCAGGGGGCCTAAGCAATCAGCAGTTCTTC
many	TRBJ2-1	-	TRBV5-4	CASSLAGTLYNEQFF	TGTGCCAGCAGCTTGGCCGGGACTCTATACAATGAGCAGTTCTTC
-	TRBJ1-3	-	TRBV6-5	CASSYGKTTNYGYTIYF	TGTGCCAGCAGCTACGGTAAAACAACTAACTATGGCTACACCATATATTTT
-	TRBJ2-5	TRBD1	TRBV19	CASSIDRGETQYF	TGTGCCAGTAGTATCGACAGGGGGGAGACCCAGTACTTC
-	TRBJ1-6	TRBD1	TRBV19	CASSYGTGDNSPLHF	TGTGCCAGTAGTTACGGGACAGGGGACAATTCACCCCTCCACTTT
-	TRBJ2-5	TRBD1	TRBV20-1	CSEDRDQETQYF	TGCAGTGAGGACAGGGACCAAGAGACCCAGTACTTC
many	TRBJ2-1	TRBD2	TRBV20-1	CSARIGGEDYNEQFF	TGCAGTGCTAGAATCGGGGGGGAGGACTACAATGAGCAGTTCTTC
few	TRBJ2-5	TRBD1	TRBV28	CASSPDRGKDQETQYF	TGTGCCAGCAGTCCCGACAGGGGAAAGGACCAAGAGACCCAGTACTTC
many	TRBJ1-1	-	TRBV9	CASSVAQKNTEAFF	TGTGCCAGCAGCGTAGCACAGAAGAACACTGAAGCTTTCTTT
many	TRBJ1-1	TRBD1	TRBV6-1	CTSKGQGAQNEAFF	TGCACATCTAAGGGACAGGGGGCTCAGAATGAAGCTTTCTTT
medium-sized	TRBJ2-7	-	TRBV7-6	CASSLTRDPTYEQYF	TGTGCCAGCAGCTTGACCCGGGATCCTACCTACGAGCAGTACTTC
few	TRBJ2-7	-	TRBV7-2	CASSLRITGEQYF	TGTGCCAGCAGCTTAAGGATCACTGGCGAGCAGTACTTC
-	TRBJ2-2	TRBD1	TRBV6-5	CASSYSGQANTGELSW	TGTGCCAGCAGTTACAGTGGACAGGCGAACACCGGGGAGCTGTCTTGG
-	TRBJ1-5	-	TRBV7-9	CASSSGANQPQHF	TGTGCCAGCAGCTCCGGGGCAAATCAGCCCCAGCATTTT
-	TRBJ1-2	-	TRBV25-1	CASSNPQLQGLNYGYTF	TGTGCCAGCAGTAACCCGCAATTGCAGGGTCTAAACTATGGCTACACCTTC
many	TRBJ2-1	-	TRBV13	CASSRGPRYNEQFF	TGTGCCAGCAGCAGGGGACCCAGATACAATGAGCAGTTCTTC
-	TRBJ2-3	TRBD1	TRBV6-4	CASSATGADTDTQYF	TGTGCCAGCAGTGCCACAGGGGCGGACACAGATACGCAGTATTTT
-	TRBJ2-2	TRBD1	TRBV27	CASRWGTDPGGTGVLFF	TGTGCCAGCAGATGGGGGACAGACCCAGGGGGCACCGGGGTGCTGTTTTTT
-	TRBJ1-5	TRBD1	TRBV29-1	CSVGVAGGNNQPQHF	TGCAGCGTTGGGGTGGCAGGGGGCAACAATCAGCCCCAGCATTTT
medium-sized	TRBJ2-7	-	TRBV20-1	CSARADYEQYF	TGCAGTGCTAGAGCGGACTACGAGCAGTACTTC
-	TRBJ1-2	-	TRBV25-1	CASSEDDRGYTF	TGTGCCAGCAGTGAAGATGACAGGGGCTACACCTTC
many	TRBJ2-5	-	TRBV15	CATSLEGGLETQYF	TGTGCCACCAGCCTGGAGGGGGGGTTAGAGACCCAGTACTTC
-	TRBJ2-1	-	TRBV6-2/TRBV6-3	CASSSLAGEQFF	TGTGCCAGCAGCTCCCTAGCCGGTGAGCAGTTCTTC
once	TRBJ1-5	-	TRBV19	CASSISPGRNQPQHF	TGTGCCAGTAGTATAAGTCCAGGCCGCAATCAGCCCCAGCATTTT
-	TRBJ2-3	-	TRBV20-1	CSARERGIAYNEQYF	TGCAGTGCTAGAGAGCGCGGAATAGCATACAATGAGCAGTATTTT
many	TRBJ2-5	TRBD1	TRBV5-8	CASSETWTGITGETQYF	TGTGCCAGCAGCGAGACCTGGACAGGGATAACAGGGGAGACCCAGTACTTC
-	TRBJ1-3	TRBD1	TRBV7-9	CASSQDRGSGNTIYF	TGTGCCAGCAGCCAGGACAGGGGTTCTGGAAACACCATATATTTT
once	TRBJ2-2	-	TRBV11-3	CASSFHGHGNTGELFF	TGTGCCAGCAGCTTTCACGGACATGGAAACACCGGGGAGCTGTTTTTT
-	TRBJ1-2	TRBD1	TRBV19	CASSIDPRDRGLRNYGYTF	TGTGCCAGTAGTATCGATCCGCGGGACAGGGGGCTGAGGAACTATGGCTACACCTTC
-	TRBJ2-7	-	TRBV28	CASSLGGRGIHEQYF	TGTGCCAGCAGTTTAGGGGGGCGGGGTATCCACGAGCAGTACTTC
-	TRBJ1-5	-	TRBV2	CASRDSNQPQHF	TGTGCCAGCAGGGACAGTAATCAGCCCCAGCATTTT
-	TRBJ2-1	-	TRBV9	CASGSGAKNDEQFF	TGTGCGAGCGGCTCTGGGGCCAAGAACGATGAGCAGTTCTTC
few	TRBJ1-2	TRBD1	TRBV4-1	CASSQETGKVYGYTF	TGCGCCAGCAGCCAAGAGACAGGGAAAGTCTATGGCTACACCTTC
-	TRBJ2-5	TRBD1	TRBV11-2	CASSLEDREVYFGETQYF	TGTGCCAGCAGCCTAGAGGACAGGGAGGTATATTTCGGAGAGACCCAGTACTTC
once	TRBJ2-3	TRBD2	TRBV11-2	CASSLVTSGTGEYTQYF	TGTGCCAGCAGCTTAGTGACTAGCGGGACCGGGGAATATACGCAGTATTTT
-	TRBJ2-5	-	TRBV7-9	CASSLRGGVQTQYF	TGTGCCAGCAGCTTAAGGGGTGGGGTGCAGACCCAGTACTTC